The rows below give T cell receptor beta chains drawn from one sample of a study of CD8 T cells in Susac syndrome. One entry per CDR3 protein, called by TCRdb with MiXCR from the immunoSEQ multiplex PCR reads. The sample has around 280,000 distinct CDR3 sequences, roughly 85% seen once. The sample taken for sequencing was CD8+ T cells from PBMCs. The source of these receptors is a human donor with multiple sclerosis. Both conserved end residues are part of each CDR3. A D gene is named only where the DNA matches it firmly. Where a row states a size, it is once, few, many or the class of an expanded clone; other rows omit it.

TRBV5-1	17	TRBD2	TRBJ2-3	NA	CASSLEMGLAGEDTQYF	TGCGCCAGCAGCTTGGAGATGGGACTAGCGGGAGAAGATACGCAGTATTTT
TRBV27	15	TRBD1	TRBJ2-7	once	CASTSSGTGGGEQYF	TGTGCCAGCACCTCATCCGGGACAGGGGGAGGCGAGCAGTACTTC
TRBV9	15	NA	TRBJ2-7	NA	CASSVGGQIAYEQYF	TGTGCCAGCAGCGTAGGTGGACAGATAGCCTACGAGCAGTACTTC
TRBV20-1	15	TRBD1	TRBJ2-7	NA	CSAREGQGLAREQYF	TGCAGTGCCAGGGAGGGACAGGGTTTAGCGCGGGAGCAGTACTTC
TRBV19	13	NA	TRBJ2-7	NA	CASSHWDAYEQYF	TGTGCCAGTAGCCACTGGGATGCCTACGAGCAGTACTTC
TRBV27	15	TRBD2	TRBJ2-1	NA	CASSIGTSGMFEQFF	TGTGCCAGCAGTATCGGGACTAGCGGGATGTTTGAGCAGTTCTTC
TRBV27	14	TRBD1	TRBJ2-7	NA	CASSFSGTGNEQYF	TGTGCCAGCAGTTTTTCCGGGACAGGGAACGAGCAGTACTTC
TRBV7-3	15	TRBD1	TRBJ2-3	NA	CASSLTTGGTDTQYF	TGTGCCAGCAGCCTAACGACAGGGGGCACAGATACGCAGTATTTT
TRBV14	17	TRBD1	TRBJ2-2	NA	CASSRAPGQGGTGELFF	TGTGCCAGCAGCCGAGCCCCGGGACAGGGGGGGACCGGGGAGCTGTTTTTT
TRBV4-1	14	NA	TRBJ1-2	once	CASSQDKGTYGYTF	TGCGCCAGCAGCCAAGATAAGGGTACCTATGGCTACACCTTC
TRBV20-1	13	NA	TRBJ2-1	NA	CSATSLGYNEQFF	TGCAGTGCGACCAGCCTCGGTTACAATGAGCAGTTCTTC
TRBV9	17	NA	TRBJ2-2	NA	CASSVALRGPNTGELFF	TGTGCCAGCAGCGTAGCTCTGCGGGGGCCAAACACCGGGGAGCTGTTTTTT
TRBV10-3	14	NA	TRBJ1-2	NA	CAISDRGGNYGYTF	TGTGCCATCAGTGACCGGGGCGGAAACTATGGCTACACCTTC
TRBV12-3/TRBV12-4	14	NA	TRBJ1-4	NA	CASSFSGVGEKLFF	TGTGCCAGCAGTTTTTCAGGGGTGGGTGAAAAACTGTTTTTT
TRBV20-1	14	TRBD1	TRBJ1-6	NA	CSARDRGLDSPLHF	TGCAGTGCTCGGGACAGGGGGCTGGATTCACCCCTCCACTTT
TRBV11-2	14	TRBD2	TRBJ2-7	few	CASSFSGSVHEQYF	TGTGCCAGCAGCTTTAGCGGGAGCGTCCACGAGCAGTACTTC
TRBV27	11	NA	TRBJ2-7	NA	CASSFGREQYF	TGTGCCAGCAGTTTTGGGCGCGAGCAGTACTTC
TRBV12-3/TRBV12-4	16	NA	TRBJ1-1	once	CASSTPVDGPRTEAFF	TGTGCCAGCAGTACCCCGGTCGACGGGCCTCGGACTGAAGCTTTCTTT
TRBV30	15	NA	TRBJ1-1	NA	CAWTLRKGGGTEAFF	TGTGCCTGGACCCTTCGAAAAGGGGGTGGAACTGAAGCTTTCTTT
TRBV7-9	11	NA	TRBJ1-1	NA	CASSSAPEAFF	TGTGCCAGCAGCTCCGCCCCTGAAGCTTTCTTT
TRBV6-1	17	TRBD2	TRBJ2-7	NA	CASRGTGLAEHSYEQYF	TGTGCCAGCAGGGGGACGGGACTAGCGGAACACTCCTACGAGCAGTACTTC
TRBV7-3	12	NA	TRBJ1-2	NA	CASSMDLHGYTF	TGTGCCAGCAGCATGGACCTTCATGGCTACACCTTC
TRBV30	14	TRBD2	TRBJ2-1	NA	CAWRSGRVLNEQFF	TGTGCCTGGAGGAGCGGGAGGGTTTTAAATGAGCAGTTCTTC
TRBV6-5	15	NA	TRBJ2-1	NA	CASSLDSPAYNEQFF	TGTGCCAGCAGCCTGGACAGCCCTGCGTACAATGAGCAGTTCTTC
TRBV28	18	TRBD2	TRBJ2-3	NA	CASSLRLAGVFGGDTQYF	TGTGCCAGCAGTTTGAGGCTAGCGGGAGTGTTTGGGGGAGATACGCAGTATTTT
TRBV6-1	15	TRBD1	TRBJ1-2	NA	CASSEWTGANYGYTF	TGTGCCAGCAGTGAATGGACAGGGGCGAACTATGGCTACACCTTC
TRBV7-9	15	NA	TRBJ1-4	NA	CASSSPQGRNEKLFF	TGTGCCAGCAGCTCCCCCCAAGGGCGTAACGAAAAACTGTTTTTT
TRBV9	15	NA	TRBJ2-7	few	CASSVGAGGGNEQYF	TGTGCCAGCAGCGTAGGGGCAGGAGGGGGGAACGAGCAGTACTTC
TRBV18	16	TRBD2	TRBJ2-7	few	CASSPPASGPSYEQYF	TGTGCCAGCTCACCCCCCGCTAGCGGGCCGTCCTACGAGCAGTACTTC
TRBV12-3/TRBV12-4	13	NA	TRBJ2-1	NA	CASRMSGHGKQFF	TGTGCCAGCAGAATGTCGGGGCACGGGAAGCAGTTCTTC
TRBV3-1	18	NA	TRBJ2-7	few	CASSQDKSMGRPSYEQYF	TGTGCCAGCAGCCAAGATAAGAGTATGGGCAGACCCTCCTACGAGCAGTACTTC
TRBV9	12	NA	TRBJ1-2	NA	CASSVAREGYTF	TGTGCCAGCAGCGTAGCCAGGGAAGGCTACACCTTC
TRBV20-1	16	TRBD2	TRBJ2-3	NA	CSAPHGLAGAPDTQYF	TGCAGTGCTCCACACGGACTAGCGGGAGCCCCAGATACGCAGTATTTT
TRBV29-1	14	TRBD1	TRBJ2-5	once	CSVSGQDQAETQYF	TGCAGCGTTTCGGGACAGGACCAAGCAGAGACCCAGTACTTC
TRBV6-5	13	NA	TRBJ2-1	NA	CASSNGRGSEQFF	TGTGCCAGCAGTAACGGTAGGGGCAGCGAGCAGTTCTTC
TRBV28	16	TRBD1	TRBJ1-6	once	CASSQQGTGVNSPLHF	TGTGCCAGCAGTCAACAGGGGACAGGTGTTAATTCACCCCTCCACTTT
TRBV4-1	16	NA	TRBJ2-3	NA	CASSQRAVGLFDTQYF	TGCGCCAGCAGCCAAAGAGCGGTAGGGTTGTTCGATACGCAGTATTTT
TRBV27	15	NA	TRBJ2-3	NA	CASSLSAGSGDTQYF	TGTGCCAGCAGTTTATCGGCCGGGAGTGGAGATACGCAGTATTTT
TRBV6-1	15	NA	TRBJ2-1	NA	CASSEPAGRSNEQFF	TGTGCCAGCAGCGAACCGGCGGGAAGGTCCAATGAGCAGTTCTTC
TRBV6-5	15	TRBD2	TRBJ2-2	NA	CASSYSRGRVGELFF	TGTGCCAGCAGTTACTCACGAGGGAGGGTCGGGGAGCTGTTTTTT
TRBV3-1	16	TRBD2	TRBJ2-1	NA	CASSHLSGRRYNEQFF	TGTGCCAGCAGCCACCTTAGCGGGAGGCGCTACAATGAGCAGTTCTTC
TRBV11-2	16	TRBD2	TRBJ2-3	once	CASSLETGGETDTQYF	TGTGCCAGCAGCCTCGAAACGGGAGGTGAGACAGATACGCAGTATTTT
TRBV2	13	NA	TRBJ2-2	NA	CANLQGNTGELFF	TGTGCCAACTTACAGGGGAACACCGGGGAGCTGTTTTTT
TRBV12-3/TRBV12-4	17	TRBD2	TRBJ2-3	NA	CASSLPGAGGPFDTQYF	TGTGCCAGCAGTTTGCCGGGGGCGGGAGGGCCATTTGATACGCAGTATTTT
TRBV29-1	14	NA	TRBJ2-7	NA	CSVEGASSSYEQYF	TGCAGCGTTGAAGGGGCTAGCAGCTCCTACGAGCAGTACTTC
TRBV20-1	17	TRBD2	TRBJ2-2	NA	CSARDQLAGIDTGELFF	TGCAGTGCTAGAGATCAGCTAGCGGGAATCGACACCGGGGAGCTGTTTTTT
TRBV13	15	NA	TRBJ1-4	once	CASSNRRSTNEKLFF	TGTGCCAGCAGCAACAGGAGGTCAACTAATGAAAAACTGTTTTTT
TRBV9	14	TRBD1	TRBJ2-7	NA	CASSVTGGAWEQYF	TGTGCCAGCAGCGTGACAGGGGGCGCGTGGGAGCAGTACTTC
TRBV30	14	TRBD1	TRBJ2-1	NA	CAWRRRGSYNEQFF	TGTGCCTGGAGACGCAGGGGGTCCTACAATGAGCAGTTCTTC
TRBV27	16	TRBD2	TRBJ2-1	NA	CASSDETSGRVNEQFF	TGTGCCAGCAGTGACGAGACTAGCGGGAGGGTCAATGAGCAGTTCTTC
TRBV2	12	NA	TRBJ2-3	once	CASRGSLPPQYF	TGTGCCAGCAGGGGGTCCCTCCCTCCCCAGTATTTT